This T cell receptor (beta chain) comes out of a study of shared clonotypes between healthy human individuals. J lost 6 bases, V lost 0 bases, and 7 bases had no gene match. The CDR3 consists of 16 residues. Germline V CDR1 and CDR2: SGHTS, YDEGEE. Donors had no recently reported acute infections or vaccinations and were HIV-negative. For each subset, genomic DNA was distributed in equal portions over several immunoSEQ plates. Profiled with immunoSEQ multiplex PCR; TCRdb holds only in-frame clones, not every one. Of 950,000 to 1,100,000 clones listed, about 75% are singletons. The chain carries TRBV5-8 and TRBJ2-3, with 10 bases identical to TRBD2. The clonotype comes from a man aged 18 to 29 in good health. The sequencing sample was made of memory CD4+ T cells sorted from blood. Specified subset: CD45RA-negative fraction. The CDR3 region is CASSLGSGGAGDTQYF. The CDR3 DNA reads TGTGCCAGCAGCTTGGGAAGCGGGGGGGCCGGGGATACGCAGTATTTT. Full variable domain (rest looked up from reference TRBV5-8 and TRBJ2-3): EAGVTQSPTHLIKTRGQQATLRCSPISGHTSVYWYQQALGLGLQFLLWYDEGEERNRGNFPPRFSGRQFPNYSSELNVNALELEDSALYLCASSLGSGGAGDTQYFGPGTRLTVL.